The 26 T cell receptor beta chains presented below share a single source sample, sequenced in a study of T cell responses to AZD1222 COVID-19 vaccine. Data came from immunoSEQ multiplex PCR; TCRdb stores just in-frame clones and leaves some out. The data show roughly 250,000 clones, roughly 93% seen once. The sample was peripheral blood, taken on day 0 of AZD1222 vaccination. The receptors derive from an adult in good health.

The chain is built from TRBV2 and TRBJ1-4; unclear D gene. There are 11 residues in the CDR3. V dropped 5 bases and J dropped 8 bases, with 6 bases sitting between them. Germline V gene data show CDR1 as SNHLY and CDR2 as FYNNEI. The CDR3 sequence: CASSLDEKLFF. The CDR3 DNA is TGTGCCAGCAGTTTGGACGAAAAACTGTTTTTT.

V gene TRBV28 combines with J gene TRBJ2-5, with unresolved D. From germline, CDR1 is MDHEN and CDR2 SYDVKM. The CDR3 length is 10 residues. The V end was cut by 4 bases, the J end by 5 bases, with 2 bases between. CDR3 coding DNA: TGTGCCAGCAGTTCGGAGACCCAGTACTTC. Translating gives CASSSETQYF.

This rearrangement joins TRBV30 to TRBJ2-7, with TRBD1 matching 10 bases. CDR1 GTSNPN and CDR2 SVGIG come from the germline V gene (reference sequence). This CDR3 spans 12 amino acids. The ends lost 8 bases at V and 3 bases at J; junction bases unmatched: 4. The CDR3 reads CAGGTGVYEQYF. The CDR3 DNA is TGTGCCGGAGGGACAGGGGTCTACGAGCAGTACTTC.

This clone was seen only a few times. The chain joins TRBV3-1 (or the pseudogene TRBV3-2) to TRBJ2-5; no clear D. The CDR3 runs 15 residues. Per germline, CDR1 LGHDT and CDR2 YNNKEL (reference sequence). The V end lost 4 bases, the J end lost 0 bases, and 12 bases lay between the germline ends. CDR3 sequence (DNA): TGTGCCAGCAGCCGGGCCACGTGGTACCAAGAGACCCAGTACTTC. The encoded protein is CASSRATWYQETQYF.

V gene TRBV29-1 combines with J gene TRBJ1-1, with no clear D. V was shortened by 5 bases and J by 1 base, with 8 bases between the two germline ends. This CDR3 spans 12 amino acids. CDR1 and CDR2 (germline): SQVTM, ANQGSEA. The CDR3: CSVLSPNTEAFF. CDR3 DNA: TGCAGCGTTCTCTCGCCGAACACTGAAGCTTTCTTT.

This chain connects TRBV19 to TRBJ1-5, with TRBD1 as a possible D gene (6 bases). V was pared by 5 bases and J by 7 bases, with 15 bases between. Germline CDR1 reads LNHDA; CDR2 reads SQIVND (reference sequence). The CDR3 is 14 amino acids. The CDR3 nucleotides are TGTGCCAGTAGTCCCCGTGGAGGGGGACAGCCCCAGCATTTT. This codes for CASSPRGGGQPQHF.

This sequence joins TRBV28 and TRBJ2-1; 7 bases match TRBD2. V dropped 10 bases and J dropped 0; count of bases not matched to a gene: 9. The CDR3 spans 15 residues. Germline V CDR1 and CDR2: MDHEN, SYDVKM. The CDR3: CATLRAGSSYNEQFF. The CDR3 nucleotides are TGTGCCACCCTTCGAGCGGGGAGCTCCTACAATGAGCAGTTCTTC. The entire variable domain, with the rest obtained from reference TRBV28 and TRBJ2-1, is as follows: DVKVTQSSRYLVKRTGEKVFLECVQDMDHENMFWYRQDPGLGLRLIYFSYDVKMKEKGDIPEGYSVSREKKERFSLILESASTNQTSMYLCATLRAGSSYNEQFFGPGTRLTVL.

About this clone: The sample carries other DNA sequences with the same CDR3. This sequence joins TRBV4-1 and TRBJ2-5; D gene unclear. This CDR3 region has 13 residues. V was clipped by 1 base and J by 5 bases, with 8 bases between them. Germline CDR1 and CDR2: MGHRA and YSYEKL. CDR3 DNA sequence: TGCGCCAGCAGCCAAGCGAGTCAGGAGACCCAGTACTTC. It is translated as CASSQASQETQYF.

The chain has TRBV6-5 and TRBJ1-5, with D possibly TRBD1 on 5 matching bases. The CDR3 runs 13 residues. The V gene lost 5 bases and the J gene lost 7 bases, with 12 bases spanning the gap. Germline CDR1 is MNHEY and CDR2 is SVGAGI. CDR3 DNA: TGTGCCAGCAGTCCAGGGCTCGAACAGCCCCAGCATTTT. This encodes CASSPGLEQPQHF.

The CDR3 sequence: CASRRGVNTGELFF. Here the CDR3 DNA reads TGTGCCAGTCGCCGGGGAGTCAACACCGGGGAGCTGTTTTTT. The chain combines TRBV2 with TRBJ2-2; tentative D call: TRBD2 (5 bases). The CDR3 runs to 14 residues. V was clipped by 9 bases and J by 2 bases, with 13 bases between them. Per germline, CDR1 SNHLY and CDR2 FYNNEI.

The rearrangement links TRBV25-1 to TRBJ1-1, with 9 bases that match TRBD1. The V segment lost 2 bases and the J segment 3 bases; nucleotides outside the gene matches: 4. Germline V gene lookup returns CDR1 MGHDK and CDR2 SYGVNS. CDR3 length: 15 residues. The CDR3 is CASSEPRTGDTEAFF. For the CDR3, the DNA is TGTGCCAGCAGTGAACCAAGGACAGGGGACACTGAAGCTTTCTTT.

This chain connects TRBV3-1 (or the pseudogene TRBV3-2) to TRBJ2-1; TRBD1 might be the D (6 bases). The CDR3 contains 14 residues. Trimming cost V 3 bases and J 6 bases, with 12 bases left between them. CDR1 is LGHDT and CDR2 is YNNKEL in the germline V gene (reference sequence). This CDR3 reads CASSHTTGSNEQFF. The CDR3 region has the DNA TGTGCCAGCAGCCATACTACAGGGTCCAATGAGCAGTTCTTC.

The rearrangement links TRBV2 to TRBJ2-7; weak D call: TRBD1 (5 bases). The V and J ends lost 2 bases and 7 bases respectively, with 15 bases between them. The CDR3 loop spans 14 amino acids. Germline V gives CDR1 SNHLY, CDR2 FYNNEI. The CDR3 coding sequence is TGTGCCAGCAGTGAAAGTAGGGGATTAGGGGAGCAGTACTTC. It specifies CASSESRGLGEQYF.

The chain is built from TRBV7-9 and TRBJ1-5; the D gene is possibly TRBD1 (6 bases). Germline V gives CDR1 SEHNR, CDR2 FQNEAQ (reference sequence). The CDR3 spans 13 residues. The V end lost 6 bases, the J end lost 3 bases, and 9 bases lay between the germline ends. The CDR3 protein is CASSSGDNQPQHF. CDR3 coding DNA: TGTGCCAGCAGTTCAGGGGACAATCAGCCCCAGCATTTT. The complete variable domain, with remaining parts taken from reference TRBV7-9 and TRBJ1-5, reads DTGVSQNPRHKITKRGQNVTFRCDPISEHNRLYWYRQTLGQGPEFLTYFQNEAQLEKSRLLSDRFSAERPKGSFSTLEIQRTEQGDSAMYLCASSSGDNQPQHFGDGTRLSIL.

This clone appeared a single time. The V call is TRBV7-9, the J call TRBJ1-6, with D perhaps TRBD1 (5 bases). The germline CDR1 and CDR2 sequences are SEHNR and FQNEAQ (reference sequence). The CDR3 has 16 amino acids. V lost 3 bases and J 0 bases, leaving 9 bases between the germline ends. In DNA, the CDR3 is TGTGCCAGCAGCTTGGAGGGGAGCTCCTATAATTCACCCCTCCACTTT. It codes for CASSLEGSSYNSPLHF.

The chain couples TRBV19 to TRBJ1-5; 10 positions match TRBD1. Germline-derived CDR1 and CDR2 are LNHDA and SQIVND (reference sequence). Trimming took 4 bases from V and 7 from J; bases not matched to a gene: 7. This CDR3 region has 15 residues. In nucleotides, the CDR3 is TGTGCCAGTAGTACAGGGACAGGGGTAGGGCAGCCCCAGCATTTT. It encodes CASSTGTGVGQPQHF.

V is TRBV27 and J is TRBJ2-7; the D gene could be TRBD1 or TRBD2 (5 bases each). Germline-derived CDR1 and CDR2 are MNHEY and SMNVEV (reference sequence). The CDR3 sequence is 15 residues long. With 0 bases removed from V and 2 bases from J, the gap between germline ends came to 11 bases. The CDR3 is CASSLSRDPAYEQYF. The DNA for the CDR3 is TGTGCCAGCAGTTTATCCCGGGACCCAGCCTACGAGCAGTACTTC.

The chain has TRBV7-3 and TRBJ1-1; D is unresolved. CDR1 is SGHTA, CDR2 FQGTGA, per germline. The CDR3 sequence is 14 residues long. Trimming removed 3 bases from V and 3 bases from J, with 11 bases in between. In nucleotides, the CDR3 is TGTGCCAGCAGCTTGGGGTGGCGGGACACTGAAGCTTTCTTT. Translating it yields CASSLGWRDTEAFF.

The genes are TRBV19 and TRBJ1-2, with D possibly TRBD1 on 6 matching bases. The CDR3 has 15 residues. CDR1 LNHDA and CDR2 SQIVND come from the germline V gene (reference sequence). V lost 7 bases, J lost 4 bases, and 19 bases lay in between. CDR3 sequence: CASIGRGRGSYGYTF. DNA for the CDR3: TGTGCCAGTATTGGCCGGGGGCGGGGCAGCTATGGCTACACCTTC.

The rearrangement uses TRBV11-2 and TRBJ1-1; no clear D gene. The germline V and J ends were trimmed by 2 bases and 1 base, with 8 bases remaining between them. The CDR3 is 14 amino acids. The germline CDR1 and CDR2 sequences are SGHAT and FQNNGV. The CDR3 sequence is CASSLQAPNTEAFF. The DNA for the CDR3 is TGTGCCAGCAGCTTACAGGCGCCGAACACTGAAGCTTTCTTT.

This chain connects TRBV27 to TRBJ1-4; D possibly corresponds to TRBD1 (6 bases). Per the germline V gene, CDR1 is MNHEY and CDR2 is SMNVEV (reference sequence). The V end was cut by 5 bases, the J end by 5 bases, with 12 bases between. The CDR3 is 14 residues long. CDR3 coding DNA: TGTGCCAGCAGTGCACAGGGAAGAAATGAAAAACTGTTTTTT. Its protein product is CASSAQGRNEKLFF.

The V and J genes are TRBV7-9 and TRBJ1-2; perhaps TRBD1 as D (5 bases). V was clipped by 3 bases and J by 6 bases, with 17 bases between them. Germline values: CDR1 SEHNR, CDR2 FQNEAQ (reference sequence). This CDR3 has 15 residues. For the CDR3, the DNA is TGTGCCAGCAGCTTCCGGGGGACCTTGGGAGATGGCTACACCTTC. This codes for CASSFRGTLGDGYTF. Full variable domain (outside the CDR3, taken from reference TRBV7-9 and TRBJ1-2): DTGVSQNPRHKITKRGQNVTFRCDPISEHNRLYWYRQTLGQGPEFLTYFQNEAQLEKSRLLSDRFSAERPKGSFSTLEIQRTEQGDSAMYLCASSFRGTLGDGYTFGSGTRLTVV.

This chain connects TRBV12-3 or TRBV12-4 to TRBJ1-3; D call uncertain. The CDR3 is made up of 12 amino acids. The V end lost 4 bases, the J end lost 7 bases, and 8 bases lay between the germline ends. The CDR3 here is CASSSRRNTIYF. The CDR3 bases are TGTGCCAGCAGTTCCCGCCGGAACACCATATATTTT.

The chain combines TRBV15 with TRBJ2-7, with D perhaps TRBD2 (5 bases). Trimming removed 3 bases at V and 0 bases at J, with 6 bases between. Per germline, CDR1 LNHNV and CDR2 YYDKDF (reference sequence). This CDR3 is 13 amino acids long. This CDR3 reads CATSRDFSYEQYF. In DNA, the CDR3 is TGTGCCACCAGCAGGGACTTCTCCTACGAGCAGTACTTC.

The chain's CDR3 is CASSLTGQGGSRSPLHF. The CDR3 DNA is TGTGCCAGCTCACTCACGGGACAGGGTGGATCGAGATCACCCCTCCACTTT. V and J are TRBV18 and TRBJ1-6; 9 nucleotides agree with TRBD1. This CDR3 spans 17 amino acids. J gave up 10 bases and V 4 bases, and 14 bases lay outside the gene matches. The V gene's germline CDR1 is KGHSH and CDR2 LQKENI.

This sequence joins TRBV7-9 and TRBJ1-6; no reliable D call. This CDR3 has 13 amino acids. V was pared by 2 bases and J by 7 bases, with 6 bases between. Germline lookup yields CDR1 SEHNR and CDR2 FQNEAQ (reference sequence). Written as DNA, the CDR3 is TGTGCCAGCAGCTTATTGGGAAATTCACCCCTCCACTTT. Translated, it gives CASSLLGNSPLHF.